This TCR beta chain is from a study of OX40 agonist ivuxolimab in advanced cancers. Libraries were prepared by immunoSEQ multiplex PCR; TCRdb keeps only in-frame clonotypes and omits some of them. The table records about 50,000 clones, roughly 81% of them present only once. The ends lost 3 bases at V and 8 bases at J; junction bases unmatched: 10. CDR1 is SGHTS and CDR2 is YDEGEE in the germline V gene. There are 16 residues in the CDR3. The specimen was CD4+ or CD8+ T cells sorted from blood, collected in a trial of the OX40 agonist ivuxolimab. V usage is TRBV5-8 and J usage is TRBJ1-4; TRBD1 aligns across 10 bases. This TCR was recovered from an adult with an advanced solid tumor such as melanoma, head and neck, liver or kidney cancer. The CDR3 reads CASSYGRTGGGEKLFF. In DNA form, the CDR3 reads TGTGCCAGCAGCTACGGCCGGACAGGGGGAGGCGAAAAACTGTTTTTT.